One T cell receptor (delta chain) is described in this entry. At one end the junction does not follow the germline gene, possibly because of a read error. TCRdb reapplied CATT to the reads. The profile covers 950 to 1,500 delta-chain clones, with 3.5% to 4.5% appearing a single time and 26% taken by the ten largest. This entry is derived from a study of gamma-delta chains in newborns, infants, children. Germline V gene lookup returns CDR1 GEAIGNYY and CDR2 EKD. CDR3 length: 17 amino acids. The clonotype was recovered from a child who was a newborn, infant or young child, either healthy, febrile or measles-vaccinated (not recorded which). Material for sequencing was blood. The rearrangement joins TRDV2 to TRDJ3, with TRDD3 as a possible D gene (5 bases). CDR3 region: CACDAAGTPWDTRQMFF. The CDR3 DNA follows: TGTGCCTGTGACGCCGCGGGGACCCCCTGGGACACCCGACAGATGTTCTTC.